Presented here are 10 T cell receptor beta chains from one specimen sequenced in a study of OX40 agonist ivuxolimab in advanced cancers. Produced via immunoSEQ multiplex PCR; TCRdb's table is partial and in-frame only. This table holds tens of thousands of clones, approximately 88% found once. Sequencing used CD4+ or CD8+ T cells sorted from blood, obtained in a trial of the OX40 agonist ivuxolimab. These TCRs come from an adult with an advanced solid tumor such as melanoma, head and neck, liver or kidney cancer.

V is TRBV4-1 and J is TRBJ2-5; TRBD1 matches at 7 bases. From germline, CDR1 is MGHRA and CDR2 YSYEKL. The J segment lost 5 bases and the V segment lost 5 bases, leaving 14 bases of the junction unmatched. The CDR3 totals 16 residues. Written as DNA, the CDR3 is TGCGCCAGCAGCTTCGTAAGGGACAGCGGATGGGAGACCCAGTACTTC. Translation: CASSFVRDSGWETQYF.

The rearrangement joins TRBV19 to TRBJ2-7; 7 bases agree with TRBD2. V trimming: 5 bases; J trimming: 3 bases; junction bases outside the gene matches: 10. CDR3 length: 15 residues. The germline gives CDR1 LNHDA, CDR2 SQIVND (reference sequence). CDR3 nucleotides: TGTGCCAGTAGTCGTCGGACTAGGGGAGACTACGAGCAGTACTTC. Translation: CASSRRTRGDYEQYF.

The CDR3 protein is CASSPRQGMGTEAFF. CDR3 nucleotide sequence: TGTGCCAGCAGCCCCAGACAGGGGATGGGGACTGAAGCTTTCTTT. The chain links TRBV5-4 to TRBJ1-1; 8 bases match TRBD1. J was trimmed by 5 bases and V by 4 bases; bases with no gene match: 10. CDR3 size: 15 residues. The V gene's germline CDR1 is SGHNT and CDR2 YYREEE (reference sequence).

This rearrangement joins TRBV4-1 to TRBJ2-7; D may be TRBD1 (6 bases). The CDR3 contains 15 residues. V gave up 2 bases and J gave up 7 bases, with 18 bases separating them. Per the germline V gene, CDR1 is MGHRA and CDR2 is YSYEKL. CDR3 protein: CASSQQLTGLGEQYF. CDR3 nucleotides: TGCGCCAGCAGCCAACAATTAACAGGGTTAGGGGAGCAGTACTTC.

The chain has TRBV2 and TRBJ2-5; D is possibly TRBD2 (5 bases). Germline-derived CDR1 and CDR2 are SNHLY and FYNNEI. Trimming cost V 5 bases and J 2 bases, with 9 bases left between them. The CDR3 runs to 13 residues. The chain's CDR3 is CASSRGQQETQYF. CDR3 DNA sequence: TGTGCCAGCAGTAGAGGGCAGCAAGAGACCCAGTACTTC.

The chain combines TRBV18 with TRBJ1-4, with 9 bases matching TRBD1. J lost 6 bases, V lost 5 bases, and 13 bases had no gene match. The CDR3 has 17 amino acids. Germline V lookup: CDR1 KGHSH, CDR2 LQKENI. The CDR3 DNA reads as TGTGCCAGCTCAGACTCCGGGACAGGGTCCGGGGATGAAAAACTGTTTTTT. It yields the protein CASSDSGTGSGDEKLFF.

J is TRBJ1-5 and V is TRBV7-2, with 7 bases identical to TRBD1. The V and J ends lost 5 bases and 0 bases, in that order; junction bases with no gene match: 7. CDR1 is SGHTA and CDR2 is FQGNSA in the germline V gene. The CDR3 covers 16 residues. CDR3: CASSPQGGISNQPQHF. The CDR3 DNA reads TGTGCCAGCAGCCCCCAGGGGGGTATTAGCAATCAGCCCCAGCATTTT. Drawing the rest from reference TRBV7-2 and TRBJ1-5, the complete variable domain is GAGVSQSPSNKVTEKGKDVELRCDPISGHTALYWYRQSLGQGLEFLIYFQGNSAPDKSGLPSDRFSAERTGGSVSTLTIQRTQQEDSAVYLCASSPQGGISNQPQHFGDGTRLSIL.

This chain joins TRBV5-1 and TRBJ2-3; tentatively, D is TRBD2 (6 bases). Trimming cost V 1 base and J 5 bases, with 14 bases left between them. The CDR3 extends over 15 amino acids. The germline gives CDR1 SGHRS, CDR2 YFSETQ. The CDR3 nucleotides read TGCGCCAGCAGCTTGCGGGGGTTAAGGGGAGATACGCAGTATTTT. Amino acids: CASSLRGLRGDTQYF.

The chain is built from TRBV5-1 and TRBJ2-3; no clear D gene. The CDR3 extends over 14 amino acids. Germline assignment: CDR1 SGHRS and CDR2 YFSETQ. The V end lost 4 bases, the J end lost 2 bases, and 11 bases lay between the germline ends. The CDR3 is CASSPLLTTDTQYF. DNA for the CDR3: TGCGCCAGCAGCCCACTATTAACCACAGATACGCAGTATTTT. The full variable domain, rest sourced from reference TRBV5-1 and TRBJ2-3, is KAGVTQTPRYLIKTRGQQVTLSCSPISGHRSVSWYQQTPGQGLQFLFEYFSETQRNKGNFPGRFSGRQFSNSRSEMNVSTLELGDSALYLCASSPLLTTDTQYFGPGTRLTVL.

The chain combines TRBV27 with TRBJ2-5, with TRBD2 identical over 7 bases. The CDR3 sequence is 14 residues long. Trimming removed 2 bases from V and 7 bases from J; junction bases left unmatched: 7. Per the germline V gene, CDR1 is MNHEY and CDR2 is SMNVEV (reference sequence). CDR3 sequence reads: CASSLTSGVGTQYF. The CDR3 DNA follows: TGTGCCAGCAGTTTAACCAGCGGGGTGGGGACCCAGTACTTC.